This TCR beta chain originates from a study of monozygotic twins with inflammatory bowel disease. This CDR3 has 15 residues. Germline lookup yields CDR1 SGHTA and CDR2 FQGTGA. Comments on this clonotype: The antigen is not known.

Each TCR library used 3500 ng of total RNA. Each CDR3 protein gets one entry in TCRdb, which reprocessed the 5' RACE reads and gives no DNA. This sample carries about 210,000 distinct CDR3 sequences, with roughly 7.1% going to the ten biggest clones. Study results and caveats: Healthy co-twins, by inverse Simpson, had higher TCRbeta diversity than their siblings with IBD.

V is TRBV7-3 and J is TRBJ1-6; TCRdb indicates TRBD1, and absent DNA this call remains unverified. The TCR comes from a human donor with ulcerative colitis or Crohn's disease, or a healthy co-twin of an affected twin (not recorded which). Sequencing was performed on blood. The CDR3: CASSLVTGNASPLHF.